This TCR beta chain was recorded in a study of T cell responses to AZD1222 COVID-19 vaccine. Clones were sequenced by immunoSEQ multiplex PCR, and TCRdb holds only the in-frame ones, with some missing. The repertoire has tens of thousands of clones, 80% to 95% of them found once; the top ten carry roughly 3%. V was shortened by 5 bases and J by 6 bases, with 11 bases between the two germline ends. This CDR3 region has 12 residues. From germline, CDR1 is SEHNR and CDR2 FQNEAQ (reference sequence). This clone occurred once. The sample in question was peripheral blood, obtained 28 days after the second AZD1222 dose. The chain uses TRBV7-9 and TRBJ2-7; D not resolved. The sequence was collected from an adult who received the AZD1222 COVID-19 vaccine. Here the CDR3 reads CASSPPQVEQYF. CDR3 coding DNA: TGTGCCAGCAGCCCACCCCAAGTCGAGCAGTACTTC. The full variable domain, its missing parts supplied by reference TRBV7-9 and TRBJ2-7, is DTGVSQNPRHKITKRGQNVTFRCDPISEHNRLYWYRQTLGQGPEFLTYFQNEAQLEKSRLLSDRFSAERPKGSFSTLEIQRTEQGDSAMYLCASSPPQVEQYFGPGTRLTVT.